A selection of T cell receptor beta chains follows, all from one sample in a study of spatial heterogeneity in lung cancer. TCRdb redid the calling of the 5' RACE reads with MiXCR, one entry per CDR3 protein. Counted here are about 38,000 distinct CDR3 sequences, 6.5% to 9% occurring once; the ten biggest clones make up over 25%. The source material was PBMCs, sampled at surgery. The receptors were sampled from a male donor with early-stage non-small cell lung cancer. Each CDR3 is given with its conserved first and last residue. The order of the fields is V gene, clone size, J gene, D gene, CDR3 protein, CDR3 DNA. A D gene is named only where the DNA matches it firmly. Some rows have no size entry. The others give once, few or many, or a class for an expanded clone.

v_call: TRBV6-5; clone_size: many; j_call: TRBJ1-1; d_call: -; cdr3_aa: CASSYSGSHTEAFF; cdr3_nt: TGTGCCAGCAGTTACTCGGGCAGCCACACTGAAGCTTTCTTT
v_call: TRBV9; clone_size: few; j_call: TRBJ1-1; d_call: -; cdr3_aa: CASSGDSNTEAFF; cdr3_nt: TGTGCCAGCAGCGGAGACAGTAACACTGAAGCTTTCTTT
v_call: TRBV20-1; clone_size: few; j_call: TRBJ1-2; d_call: -; cdr3_aa: CSAPALVYGYTF; cdr3_nt: TGCAGTGCGCCCGCGTTGGTCTATGGCTACACCTTC
v_call: TRBV18; clone_size: few; j_call: TRBJ2-2; d_call: TRBD2; cdr3_aa: CASSPHGLAGYEGTGELFF; cdr3_nt: TGTGCCAGCTCACCACACGGACTAGCGGGGTACGAGGGCACCGGGGAGCTGTTTTTT
v_call: TRBV9; clone_size: many; j_call: TRBJ2-3; d_call: TRBD2; cdr3_aa: CASSPGTSGKTDTQYF; cdr3_nt: TGTGCCAGCAGCCCGGGGACTAGCGGGAAGACAGATACGCAGTATTTT
v_call: TRBV20-1; clone_size: many; j_call: TRBJ2-5; d_call: TRBD2; cdr3_aa: CSAKRTSGQETQYF; cdr3_nt: TGCAGTGCCAAGCGGACTAGCGGACAAGAGACCCAGTACTTC
v_call: TRBV6-5; clone_size: many; j_call: TRBJ1-2; d_call: -; cdr3_aa: CASRVSYQGFAYGYTF; cdr3_nt: TGTGCCAGCAGAGTCTCGTATCAGGGTTTCGCCTATGGCTACACCTTC
v_call: TRBV2; clone_size: many; j_call: TRBJ2-3; d_call: -; cdr3_aa: CASSAEETSTDTQYF; cdr3_nt: TGTGCCAGCAGCGCCGAGGAGACTAGTACAGATACGCAGTATTTT
v_call: TRBV20-1; clone_size: few; j_call: TRBJ2-3; d_call: -; cdr3_aa: CSLARGEVDTQYF; cdr3_nt: TGCAGTCTAGCGAGGGGGGAGGTAGATACGCAGTATTTT
v_call: TRBV4-3; clone_size: many; j_call: TRBJ2-2; d_call: -; cdr3_aa: CASSQGRVAGELFF; cdr3_nt: TGCGCCAGCAGCCAAGGTCGGGTTGCCGGGGAGCTGTTTTTT
v_call: TRBV20-1; clone_size: few; j_call: TRBJ2-2; d_call: -; cdr3_aa: CSAPRNTGELFF; cdr3_nt: TGCAGTGCGCCCCGAAACACCGGGGAGCTGTTTTTT
v_call: TRBV3-1; clone_size: many; j_call: TRBJ2-4; d_call: -; cdr3_aa: CASSQVGGIAKNIQYF; cdr3_nt: TGTGCCAGCAGCCAAGTTGGGGGGATAGCCAAAAACATTCAGTACTTC
v_call: TRBV20-1; clone_size: few; j_call: TRBJ1-6; d_call: -; cdr3_aa: CSARDDSAYNSPLHF; cdr3_nt: TGCAGTGCTAGAGACGACAGTGCCTATAATTCACCCCTCCACTTT
v_call: TRBV5-4; clone_size: -; j_call: TRBJ2-1; d_call: -; cdr3_aa: CASSLASGADIINEQFF; cdr3_nt: TGTGCCAGCAGCTTGGCGTCGGGAGCGGATATAATCAATGAGCAGTTCTTC
v_call: TRBV6-1; clone_size: many; j_call: TRBJ1-6; d_call: TRBD1; cdr3_aa: CASRPEGALGSPLHF; cdr3_nt: TGTGCCAGCAGACCGGAGGGGGCTTTAGGTTCACCCCTCCACTTT
v_call: TRBV4-3; clone_size: medium-sized; j_call: TRBJ1-6; d_call: -; cdr3_aa: CASSQENRPNSPLHF; cdr3_nt: TGCGCCAGCAGCCAGGAAAACAGGCCTAATTCACCCCTCCACTTT
v_call: TRBV6-6; clone_size: many; j_call: TRBJ1-1; d_call: -; cdr3_aa: CASSYSDWNTEAFF; cdr3_nt: TGTGCCAGCAGTTACTCCGACTGGAACACTGAAGCTTTCTTT